This T cell receptor beta chain was recovered during a study of blood T cell repertoires in COVID-19. In the study overall: COVID-19 samples, acute and convalescent, were from the United States, Italy and Spain. The cDNA or gDNA used as material had been derived from T cells, B-cell-depleted T cells, or PBMCs.

The ends were cut back, 2 bases at V and 2 bases at J, with 6 bases in the middle. This CDR3 is 13 amino acids long. Germline CDR1 reads SGHNT; CDR2 reads YYREEE (reference sequence). In the original workflow: Amplification of reference gene primers provided the estimated nucleated cell counts. Measured with immunoSEQ multiplex PCR; TCRdb has only the in-frame clones, and not every one. That table is the source of V, J and clone size, and D and trimming were worked out from the DNA. The data show fewer than 50,000 clones, roughly 84% seen once. This clonotype originated in a woman over 75 with acute or convalescent COVID-19. The sequencing input was peripheral blood. This chain connects TRBV5-4 to TRBJ2-3; D is unclear. The DNA of the CDR3 is TGTGCCAGCAGCTTCCAGAACACAGATACGCAGTATTTT. Residues: CASSFQNTDTQYF. The entire variable domain, with the rest obtained from reference TRBV5-4 and TRBJ2-3, is as follows: ETGVTQSPTHLIKTRGQQVTLRCSSQSGHNTVSWYQQALGQGPQFIFQYYREEENGRGNFPPRFSGLQFPNYSSELNVNALELDDSALYLCASSFQNTDTQYFGPGTRLTVL.